Each of the 22 T cell receptor beta chains below was sequenced from the same sample in a study of cytomegalovirus exposure and HLA in healthy donors. In the PCR, 60 Vbeta and 13 Jbeta primers were used. Measured with immunoSEQ multiplex PCR; TCRdb has only the in-frame clones, and not every one. The sample includes 100,000 to 130,000 clones, around 78% seen only once; the top ten take 7.5% to 9%. The sample consisted of PBMCs. The source is a man aged 25 to 45 in good health and CMV-seronegative.

This clone was counted between two and nine times. The V and J genes are TRBV4-1 and TRBJ1-2; a weak D match, TRBD1 (5 bases). Deletions cut 4 bases from V and 8 bases from J, with 23 bases between. The CDR3 contains 16 residues. The germline CDR1 and CDR2 sequences are MGHRA and YSYEKL. The chain's CDR3 is CASSPGTARQRGGYTF. CDR3 DNA: TGCGCCAGCAGCCCTGGGACTGCCCGACAAAGAGGGGGCTACACCTTC.

The chain recombines TRBV5-6 with TRBJ1-5; tentatively, D is TRBD1 (6 bases). The CDR3 sequence is 14 residues long. The V gene's germline CDR1 is SGHDT and CDR2 YYEEEE. V was cut by 0 bases and J by 5 bases, with 9 bases left in between. CDR3 loop: CASSLGQADQPQHF. For the CDR3, the DNA is TGTGCCAGCAGCTTGGGACAGGCAGATCAGCCCCAGCATTTT.

The chain uses TRBV4-1 and TRBJ2-1; tentatively, D is TRBD2 (5 bases). Germline CDR1 is MGHRA and CDR2 is YSYEKL. The CDR3 is made up of 15 amino acids. The V gene lost 0 bases and the J gene lost 10 bases, with 16 bases spanning the gap. Here the CDR3 DNA reads TGCGCCAGCAGCCAAGAATGGCTAGCTCGAGGGGAGCAGTTCTTC. This codes for CASSQEWLARGEQFF.

The V and J genes are TRBV7-9 and TRBJ1-5, with D perhaps matching TRBD1 (6 bases). Trimming stripped 1 base from V and 5 bases from J, with 12 bases between. In germline, CDR1 is SEHNR, CDR2 FQNEAQ (reference sequence). This CDR3 is 15 amino acids long. The CDR3 sequence: CASSLGTDDHQPQHF. CDR3 in DNA: TGTGCCAGCAGCTTAGGGACAGATGATCATCAGCCCCAGCATTTT.

The genes are TRBV2 and TRBJ2-7; 8 bases fit TRBD1. Germline V gene sequence: CDR1 SNHLY, CDR2 FYNNEI. The CDR3 loop spans 13 amino acids. V was clipped by 3 bases and J by 9 bases; unmatched bases: 7. The chain's CDR3 is CASSEVTGTGQYF. The CDR3 DNA reads as TGTGCCAGCAGTGAGGTAACCGGGACAGGGCAGTACTTC.

This chain joins TRBV5-1 and TRBJ2-1; tentatively, D is TRBD2 (5 bases). Germline-derived CDR1 and CDR2 are SGHRS and YFSETQ. V was cut by 1 base and J by 6 bases, with 17 bases left in between. This CDR3 spans 16 amino acids. CDR3 nucleotide sequence: TGCGCCAGCAGCTTGTCGGGGAACTTTCCTTTCAATGAGCAGTTCTTC. Residues: CASSLSGNFPFNEQFF.

The sample holds one count of this clone. The J gene is TRBJ2-5, the V gene TRBV4-1; D is undetermined. The CDR3 is 14 amino acids. With 1 base removed from V and 1 base from J, the gap between germline ends came to 7 bases. Per germline, CDR1 MGHRA and CDR2 YSYEKL. The CDR3 coding sequence is TGCGCCAGCAGCCAAGGGAGAGTCCAAGAGACCCAGTACTTC. The encoded protein is CASSQGRVQETQYF.

The rearrangement joins TRBV2 to TRBJ1-3; a weak D match, TRBD1 (6 bases). Germline values: CDR1 SNHLY, CDR2 FYNNEI. This CDR3 is built from 16 residues. V was trimmed by 4 bases and J by 5 bases, leaving 18 bases between them. The CDR3 spells CASSVGTRLDRNTIYF. For the CDR3, the DNA is TGTGCCAGCAGTGTCGGGACACGCTTAGATAGAAACACCATATATTTT.

This chain links TRBV6-1 with TRBJ1-6, with 9 bases lining up with TRBD1. The CDR3 loop spans 14 amino acids. CDR1 MNHNS and CDR2 SASEGT come from the germline V gene. J lost 9 bases, V lost 2 bases, and 2 bases had no gene match. The CDR3 region has the DNA TGTGCCAGCAGTGAACACAGGGGGCTTTCACCCCTCCACTTT. As protein: CASSEHRGLSPLHF.

The chain recombines TRBV6-1 with TRBJ1-1; 8 nucleotides match TRBD1. Germline CDR1 is MNHNS and CDR2 is SASEGT. CDR3 size: 15 residues. Trimming removed 6 bases from V and 1 base from J; junction bases left unmatched: 7. The CDR3 DNA is TGTGCCAGCAGAGGACAGGGAGCGAAGAACACTGAAGCTTTCTTT. Translating gives CASRGQGAKNTEAFF.

The chain couples TRBV19 to TRBJ1-5, with 7 bases identical to TRBD1. This CDR3 is built from 15 residues. With V trimmed by 7 bases and J by 2 bases, 8 bases remained unmatched. The germline gives CDR1 LNHDA, CDR2 SQIVND (reference sequence). As DNA, the CDR3 is TGTGCCAGTACCCCGGACAGGCTTGGCAATCAGCCCCAGCATTTT. Encoded protein: CASTPDRLGNQPQHF.

This rearrangement joins TRBV5-1 to TRBJ2-5, with 10 bases fitting TRBD1. V was clipped by 0 bases and J by 5 bases; unmatched bases: 7. The germline V gene has CDR1 SGHRS and CDR2 YFSETQ. The CDR3 runs 16 residues. The CDR3 protein is CASSLGQGAYLETQYF. CDR3 sequence (DNA): TGCGCCAGCAGCTTGGGACAGGGGGCATATTTGGAGACCCAGTACTTC.

V is TRBV5-6 and J is TRBJ2-7; possibly TRBD1 for D (5 bases). The CDR3 has 15 amino acids. CDR1 SGHDT and CDR2 YYEEEE come from the germline V gene. Trimming removed 6 bases from V and 6 bases from J, with 22 bases in between. CDR3 sequence reads: CASTLPGGAGAEQYF. CDR3 nucleotide sequence: TGTGCCAGCACCCTACCGGGTGGGGCTGGCGCCGAGCAGTACTTC.

The chain recombines TRBV5-1 with TRBJ2-3, with 7 bases fitting TRBD1. The V gene end was trimmed by 4 bases and the J gene end by 2 bases; junction bases not matched to a gene: 7. The CDR3 is 15 residues long. The V gene's germline CDR1 is SGHRS and CDR2 YFSETQ. CDR3 sequence (DNA): TGCGCCAGCAGCCTGGGGACAGTCCCCACAGATACGCAGTATTTT. Protein: CASSLGTVPTDTQYF. The variable domain in full, with the rest retrieved from reference TRBV5-1 and TRBJ2-3, is KAGVTQTPRYLIKTRGQQVTLSCSPISGHRSVSWYQQTPGQGLQFLFEYFSETQRNKGNFPGRFSGRQFSNSRSEMNVSTLELGDSALYLCASSLGTVPTDTQYFGPGTRLTVL.

DNA for the CDR3: TGTGCCAGCAGTGAATGGGAGGGGCGTTACTTC. It specifies CASSEWEGRYF. The chain links TRBV6-1 to TRBJ2-5, with TRBD2 matching 7 bases. J was trimmed by 14 bases and V by 2 bases; bases with no gene match: 5. CDR1 is MNHNS, CDR2 SASEGT, per germline. The CDR3 loop spans 11 amino acids.

This chain connects TRBV28 to TRBJ2-7; D is ambiguous. V lost 7 bases and J 5 bases, leaving 15 bases between the germline ends. The CDR3 is 13 amino acids. CDR1 is MDHEN, CDR2 SYDVKM, per germline. In DNA form, the CDR3 reads TGTGCCAGCAACCCCAGGATGGTACACGAGCAGTACTTC. Its translation is CASNPRMVHEQYF.

This clone showed up just a few times. The gene calls are TRBV19 and TRBJ2-2; TRBD2 matches 7 bases. Looked up from germline, CDR1 is LNHDA and CDR2 is SQIVND (reference sequence). V trimming: 9 bases; J trimming: 0 bases; junction bases outside the gene matches: 7. There are 15 residues in the CDR3. This chain's CDR3 is CASRPGLANTGELFF. CDR3 DNA: TGTGCCAGCAGGCCCGGACTAGCGAACACCGGGGAGCTGTTTTTT.

This chain joins TRBV5-1 and TRBJ2-2; 9 bases map to TRBD2. Looked up from germline, CDR1 is SGHRS and CDR2 is YFSETQ. V dropped 7 bases and J dropped 5; count of bases not matched to a gene: 18. The CDR3 covers 18 residues. The CDR3 loop is CASGRAGTSRSGTGELFF. The CDR3, as DNA: TGCGCCAGCGGAAGAGCCGGGACTAGCAGGAGTGGGACCGGGGAGCTGTTTTTT.

This rearrangement joins TRBV30 to TRBJ2-1, with 8 bases identical to TRBD1. The V gene's germline CDR1 is GTSNPN and CDR2 SVGIG (reference sequence). V trimming: 3 bases; J trimming: 4 bases; junction bases outside the gene matches: 8. The length of the CDR3 is 15 residues. The CDR3 loop is CAWREGQGSYNEQFF. The CDR3 DNA reads TGTGCCTGGAGGGAAGGACAGGGTTCTTACAATGAGCAGTTCTTC.

This chain links TRBV29-1 with TRBJ2-7; 8 positions agree with TRBD1. This CDR3 contains 12 residues. Germline lookup yields CDR1 SQVTM and CDR2 ANQGSEA. The V segment lost 6 bases and the J segment 6 bases; nucleotides outside the gene matches: 7. This CDR3 reads CSVKGQGSEQYF. The CDR3 DNA reads TGCAGCGTGAAAGGACAGGGTTCCGAGCAGTACTTC.

The rearrangement links TRBV7-3 to TRBJ2-2, with D possibly matching TRBD1 (6 bases). CDR3 length: 16 residues. Between the trimmed V and J ends, which lost 5 bases and 4 bases, there was a span of 17 bases. Germline V CDR1 and CDR2: SGHTA, FQGTGA. The CDR3 sequence: CASSACRGLSTGELFF. CDR3 DNA: TGTGCCAGCAGCGCCTGCAGGGGTTTGAGCACCGGGGAGCTGTTTTTT.

The chain links TRBV7-9 to TRBJ1-5; possibly TRBD1 for D (6 bases). Germline CDR1 SEHNR, CDR2 FQNEAQ (reference sequence). V was cut by 1 base and J by 5 bases, with 6 bases left in between. This CDR3 has 13 amino acids. CDR3 sequence (DNA): TGTGCCAGCAGCTTAGGGACAGATCAGCCCCAGCATTTT. It translates to CASSLGTDQPQHF.